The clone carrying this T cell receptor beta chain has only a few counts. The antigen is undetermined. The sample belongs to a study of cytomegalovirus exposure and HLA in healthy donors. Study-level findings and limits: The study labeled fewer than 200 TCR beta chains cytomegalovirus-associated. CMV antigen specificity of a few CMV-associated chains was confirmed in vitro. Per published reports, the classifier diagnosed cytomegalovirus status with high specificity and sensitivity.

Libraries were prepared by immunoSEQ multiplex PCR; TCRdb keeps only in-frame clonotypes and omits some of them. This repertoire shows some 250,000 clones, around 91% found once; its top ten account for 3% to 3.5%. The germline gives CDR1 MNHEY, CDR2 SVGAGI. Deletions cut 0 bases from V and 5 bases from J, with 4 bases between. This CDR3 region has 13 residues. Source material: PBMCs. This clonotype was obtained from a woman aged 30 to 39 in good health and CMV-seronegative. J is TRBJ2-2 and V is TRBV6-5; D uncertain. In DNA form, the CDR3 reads TGTGCCAGCAGTTACTCGATAACCGGGGAGCTGTTTTTT. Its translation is CASSYSITGELFF.